The next 30 T cell receptor beta chains were all read from a single sample in a study of blood T cell repertoires in COVID-19. Produced via immunoSEQ multiplex PCR; TCRdb's table is partial and in-frame only. The repertoire holds 250,000 to 300,000 clones, with approximately 89% as singletons. The sequenced sample was peripheral blood. These receptors all come from an older woman with acute or convalescent COVID-19.

The CDR3, as DNA: TGCGCCAGCAGGGCCCCCTCTGGGGCCAACGTCCTGACTTTC. It codes for CASRAPSGANVLTF. V usage is TRBV5-1 and J usage is TRBJ2-6; no definite D call. V was pared by 5 bases and J by 0 bases, with 6 bases between. CDR3 length: 14 residues. In germline, CDR1 is SGHRS, CDR2 YFSETQ.

The chain is built from TRBV5-4 and TRBJ1-4; D is unresolved. Germline assignment: CDR1 SGHNT and CDR2 YYREEE (reference sequence). Trimming shortened V by 4 bases and J by 7 bases, and 11 bases separated the two germline ends. This CDR3 contains 13 residues. Here the CDR3 reads CASSLRAGEKLFF. In nucleotides, the CDR3 is TGTGCCAGCAGCCTAAGGGCGGGTGAAAAACTGTTTTTT.

The chain combines TRBV27 with TRBJ1-5, with D perhaps matching TRBD1 (5 bases). Trimming took 10 bases from V and 1 from J, leaving 17 bases between them. Germline V gene data show CDR1 as MNHEY and CDR2 as SMNVEV (reference sequence). The CDR3 consists of 15 residues. The CDR3 sequence is CATAWGRGSNQPQHF. In DNA, the CDR3 is TGTGCCACGGCCTGGGGGAGGGGAAGCAATCAGCCCCAGCATTTT.

The DNA for the CDR3 is TGTGCCAGCAGTTACTCCGGGGTCTGGGGAGCCTACGAGCAGTACTTC. Translated: CASSYSGVWGAYEQYF. The chain has TRBV6-5 and TRBJ2-7, with D possibly TRBD2 on 5 matching bases. Germline loops: CDR1 MNHEY, CDR2 SVGAGI. Trimming pared 0 bases from V and 2 bases from J, leaving 14 bases between. The CDR3 contains 16 residues.

The chain couples TRBV6-5 to TRBJ2-7; 8 nucleotides align to TRBD2. The CDR3 has 15 residues. V shed 6 bases and J 2 bases; nucleotides not matched to a gene: 9. Germline V gene lookup returns CDR1 MNHEY and CDR2 SVGAGI. The CDR3 region is CASSDPSGGTYEQYF. The CDR3 nucleotides read TGTGCCAGCAGCGATCCCAGCGGGGGTACCTACGAGCAGTACTTC.

V usage is TRBV4-3 and J usage is TRBJ2-1; 13 nucleotides line up with TRBD2. The V gene end was trimmed by 4 bases and the J gene end by 6 bases; junction bases not matched to a gene: 12. The CDR3 is 18 amino acids. Germline CDR1 LGHNA, CDR2 YSLEER. The CDR3 is CASSRLAGGLQTLNEQFF. The DNA for the CDR3 is TGCGCCAGCAGCCGACTAGCGGGAGGCCTCCAGACCCTCAATGAGCAGTTCTTC.

The V and J genes are TRBV4-3 and TRBJ1-2; D is ambiguous. Looked up from germline, CDR1 is LGHNA and CDR2 is YSLEER. Trimming took 0 bases from V and 2 from J, leaving 7 bases between them. The CDR3 length is 14 residues. The CDR3 region has the DNA TGCGCCAGCAGCCAAGAAACTTGGAACTATGGCTACACCTTC. Translated: CASSQETWNYGYTF.

The genes are TRBV30 and TRBJ2-1; 9 positions agree with TRBD2. V lost 0 bases to trimming and J lost 4 bases; unmatched junction nucleotides: 7. CDR1 is GTSNPN, CDR2 SVGIG, per germline (reference sequence). The CDR3 contains 16 residues. This chain's CDR3 is CAWSVIGSGGYNEQFF. As DNA, the CDR3 is TGTGCCTGGAGTGTAATAGGAAGCGGGGGGTACAATGAGCAGTTCTTC.

The J gene is TRBJ1-2, the V gene TRBV28, with D maybe TRBD1 (5 bases). V shed 4 bases and J shed 7 bases, with 19 bases lying between them. CDR3 length: 15 amino acids. CDR1 and CDR2 (germline): MDHEN, SYDVKM. The CDR3 region is CASSSPRQLILGYTF. The CDR3, as DNA: TGTGCCAGCAGTTCCCCCAGACAGCTCATTCTTGGCTACACCTTC.

The gene calls are TRBV6-2 or TRBV6-3 and TRBJ2-7; 15 bases are a match to TRBD2. Losses at the gene ends were 2 bases for V and 5 bases for J; bases not matched to a gene: 4. Per germline, CDR1 MNHEY and CDR2 SVGEGT. The CDR3 covers 16 residues. In nucleotides, the CDR3 is TGTGCCAGCAGTTACCAGGGACTAGCGGGGGGAGACGAGCAGTACTTC. Its protein product is CASSYQGLAGGDEQYF.

This sequence joins TRBV6-1 and TRBJ2-1, with TRBD2 matching 9 bases. Losses at the gene ends were 4 bases for V and 4 bases for J; bases not matched to a gene: 8. CDR3 length: 16 residues. Germline CDR1 MNHNS, CDR2 SASEGT. As DNA, the CDR3 is TGTGCCAGCAGTGTAGTTAGCGGGGGAGAATACAATGAGCAGTTCTTC. Translating gives CASSVVSGGEYNEQFF.

The V gene is TRBV15, the J gene TRBJ2-2; 11 bases agree with TRBD2. Trimming took 0 bases from V and 4 from J; bases not matched to a gene: 7. The CDR3 loop spans 18 amino acids. Germline loops: CDR1 LNHNV, CDR2 YYDKDF (reference sequence). In DNA, the CDR3 is TGTGCCACCAGCAGAGATGGGCCTAGCGGGGGGCGCACCGGGGAGCTGTTTTTT. Residues: CATSRDGPSGGRTGELFF. The variable domain in full, completed from reference TRBV15 and TRBJ2-2, reads DAMVIQNPRYQVTQFGKPVTLSCSQTLNHNVMYWYQQKSSQAPKLLFHYYDKDFNNEADTPDNFQSRRPNTSFCFLDIRSPGLGDTAMYLCATSRDGPSGGRTGELFFGEGSRLTVL.

In its sample, this clone was seen a few times. The V and J genes are TRBV7-7 and TRBJ2-1, with D perhaps matching TRBD1 (6 bases). The CDR3 is made up of 13 amino acids. Germline lookup yields CDR1 SSHAT and CDR2 FNYEAQ (reference sequence). The V end was cut by 1 base, the J end by 6 bases, with 7 bases between. The CDR3 DNA is TGTGCCAGCAGCTTAGACAGGGCCAATGAGCAGTTCTTC. Translating gives CASSLDRANEQFF.

The chain is built from TRBV4-1 and TRBJ1-4; 8 positions match TRBD1. Germline loops: CDR1 MGHRA, CDR2 YSYEKL. The CDR3 has 19 amino acids. V lost 0 bases to trimming and J lost 8 bases; unmatched junction nucleotides: 17. The CDR3, as DNA: TGCGCCAGCAGCCAAGACAGATTGACAGGGGCAAGAACAGGGGAAAAACTGTTTTTT. As protein: CASSQDRLTGARTGEKLFF.

In this sample, this clone turned up a few times. The gene calls are TRBV6-5 and TRBJ2-7, with 7 positions matching TRBD1. The germline V gene has CDR1 MNHEY and CDR2 SVGAGI. Losses at the gene ends were 8 bases for V and 2 bases for J; bases not matched to a gene: 3. The CDR3 is 12 amino acids. In DNA form, the CDR3 reads TGTGCCAGCCGGGACAGCGCCTACGAGCAGTACTTC. The encoded protein is CASRDSAYEQYF.

The chain couples TRBV7-9 to TRBJ1-1; 8 positions agree with TRBD1. Germline V CDR1 and CDR2: SEHNR, FQNEAQ (reference sequence). Trimming took 5 bases from V and 0 from J; bases not matched to a gene: 11. The CDR3 is 17 residues long. Here the CDR3 reads CASSRQGRREMNTEAFF. DNA for the CDR3: TGTGCCAGCAGCCGACAGGGGAGGAGGGAAATGAACACTGAAGCTTTCTTT.

This clone was found a few times. The V and J genes are TRBV28 and TRBJ1-1; 9 nucleotides match TRBD1. The CDR3 consists of 14 residues. In germline, CDR1 is MDHEN, CDR2 SYDVKM. J gave up 1 base and V 6 bases, and 3 bases lay outside the gene matches. The CDR3 bases are TGTGCCAGCAGACCACAGGGGGCGAACACTGAAGCTTTCTTT. This sequence encodes CASRPQGANTEAFF.

V and J are TRBV11-3 and TRBJ2-1; 12 nucleotides align to TRBD2. J lost 7 bases, V lost 1 base, and 5 bases had no gene match. The CDR3 length is 16 residues. Germline V gives CDR1 SGHNT, CDR2 YENEEA. The CDR3 bases are TGTGCCAGCAGCTTAGCTAGCGGGAGGGCCGAGAATGAGCAGTTCTTC. It translates to CASSLASGRAENEQFF.

The gene calls are TRBV11-2 and TRBJ2-1; D perhaps matches TRBD2 (6 bases). Per germline, CDR1 SGHAT and CDR2 FQNNGV. The ends were cut back, 5 bases at V and 5 bases at J, with 10 bases in the middle. The CDR3 runs 13 residues. The CDR3 DNA is TGTGCCAGCAGCCGATGGGGGGACAATGAGCAGTTCTTC. Protein: CASSRWGDNEQFF.

This clone has a handful of counts. The chain couples TRBV5-1 to TRBJ2-7; D unresolved. Trimming left V 0 bases short and J 7 bases short, with 11 bases between. The length of the CDR3 is 13 residues. Looked up from germline, CDR1 is SGHRS and CDR2 is YFSETQ. CDR3 nucleotide sequence: TGCGCCAGCAGCTTGGAACCCTCACGGGAGCAGTACTTC. Its protein product is CASSLEPSREQYF.

Points on this clone: The same CDR3 is also encoded by other DNA sequences in this sample. V gene TRBV27 combines with J gene TRBJ2-7, with 8 bases matching TRBD1. Germline-derived CDR1 and CDR2 are MNHEY and SMNVEV (reference sequence). The CDR3 loop spans 14 amino acids. With V trimmed by 5 bases and J by 2 bases, 5 bases remained unmatched. CDR3 loop: CASSLGQGAYEQYF. As DNA, the CDR3 is TGTGCCAGCAGTCTCGGACAGGGAGCCTACGAGCAGTACTTC.

This clone has more than one count but fewer than ten. The rearrangement joins TRBV5-5 to TRBJ2-1, with a weak D call TRBD2 (5 bases). Germline-derived CDR1 and CDR2 are SGHKS and YYEKEE (reference sequence). The germline V and J ends were trimmed by 4 bases and 9 bases, with 20 bases remaining between them. This CDR3 contains 15 residues. This CDR3 is CASSPYRDGLPEQFF. The CDR3 DNA reads as TGTGCCAGCAGCCCCTATCGGGATGGTCTCCCTGAGCAGTTCTTC.

This clone appeared a single time. The V and J genes are TRBV7-6 and TRBJ2-1; D is unresolved. CDR1 is SGHVS and CDR2 is FNYEAQ in the germline V gene. The CDR3 loop spans 14 amino acids. V lost 3 bases and J 8 bases, leaving 14 bases between the germline ends. The CDR3 region is CASSFGLTNHEQFF. DNA for the CDR3: TGTGCCAGCAGCTTTGGTTTGACAAACCATGAGCAGTTCTTC.

This chain joins TRBV6-5 and TRBJ2-5, with a possible D match to TRBD2 (6 bases). Germline loops: CDR1 MNHEY, CDR2 SVGAGI. The CDR3 spans 14 residues. Trimming removed 2 bases at V and 2 bases at J, with 9 bases between. The CDR3 sequence: CASSYTGDQETQYF. In DNA, the CDR3 is TGTGCCAGCAGTTACACGGGGGATCAAGAGACCCAGTACTTC.

This sequence joins TRBV6-5 and TRBJ1-6; 7 bases are shared with TRBD1. This CDR3 spans 13 amino acids. J was trimmed by 9 bases and V by 6 bases; bases with no gene match: 5. Germline lookup yields CDR1 MNHEY and CDR2 SVGAGI. As DNA, the CDR3 is TGTGCCAGCAGGGGACAGCCGGGTTCACCCCTCCACTTT. This encodes CASRGQPGSPLHF.

V and J are TRBV18 and TRBJ1-4; D is ambiguous. V lost 4 bases, J lost 1 base, and 10 bases lay in between. The CDR3 is made up of 15 amino acids. Germline lookup yields CDR1 KGHSH and CDR2 LQKENI. DNA for the CDR3: TGTGCCAGCTCACTAGCAAGTAAAACTAATGAAAAACTGTTTTTT. Translated, it gives CASSLASKTNEKLFF.

The CDR3 here is CASSDPTELYGYTF. The CDR3 DNA reads as TGTGCCAGCAGCGACCCGACAGAGCTCTATGGCTACACCTTC. The rearrangement uses TRBV6-2 or TRBV6-3 and TRBJ1-2, with a weak D call TRBD1 (5 bases). Germline CDR1 and CDR2: MNHEY and SVGEGT. V lost 6 bases and J lost 4, with 15 bases in between. CDR3 size: 14 residues.

The chain uses TRBV4-3 and TRBJ1-3, with D hard to call. The ends were cut back, 0 bases at V and 3 bases at J, with 9 bases in the middle. CDR3 size: 15 residues. Per the germline V gene, CDR1 is LGHNA and CDR2 is YSLEER. CDR3 in amino acids: CASSQDRGFGNTIYF. CDR3 DNA: TGCGCCAGCAGCCAAGATAGAGGGTTTGGAAACACCATATATTTT.

This chain joins TRBV7-9 and TRBJ1-2, with D perhaps matching TRBD1 (6 bases). Trimming took 1 base from V and 5 from J, leaving 14 bases between them. This CDR3 contains 15 residues. CDR1 and CDR2 (germline): SEHNR, FQNEAQ (reference sequence). The CDR3 region has the DNA TGTGCCAGCAGCTTAGGTACAGGGCTAAGTTATGGCTACACCTTC. Translated, it gives CASSLGTGLSYGYTF.

This clone was counted a few times. The chain employs TRBV12-3 or TRBV12-4 and TRBJ1-5; D uncertain. There are 13 residues in the CDR3. The V gene lost 2 bases and the J gene lost 5 bases, with 7 bases spanning the gap. CDR3 nucleotides: TGTGCCAGCAGTTTAAGTCGCGATCAGCCCCAGCATTTT. Translating gives CASSLSRDQPQHF.